This TCR beta chain was found in a study of T cells in Graves' hyperthyroidism and ophthalmopathy. Findings and caveats of the study: Ophthalmopathy stood apart from stable hyperthyroidism in a 13 V-J model.

RNA transcripts provided the source from which TCR beta CDR3 regions were amplified. During a first-round RT-PCR of the TCR CDR3, the HTBI primer set was used. TCRdb re-derived calls from the multiplex PCR reads in MiXCR, one entry per CDR3 protein. The table has fewer than 350,000 distinct CDR3 sequences, approximately 13% seen once. A roughly 9.3 ml volume of fresh peripheral blood provided the PBMCs. This CDR3 contains 14 residues. Trimming removed 6 bases at V and 2 bases at J, with 11 bases between. CDR1 is MDHEN and CDR2 is SYDVKM in the germline V gene. Ten or more counts support this clonotype. Its antigen is not identified.

This sequence joins TRBV28 and TRBJ1-5; D remains ambiguous. The specimen sequenced was blood. The sequence was obtained from a middle-aged woman with Graves' hyperthyroidism. The chain's CDR3 is CASSWGLGNQPQHF. For the CDR3, the DNA is TGTGCCAGCAGCTGGGGTCTGGGCAATCAGCCCCAGCATTTT.